This TCR beta chain was recorded in a study of shared clonotypes between healthy human individuals. Germline CDR1 LNHNV, CDR2 YYDKDF (reference sequence). CDR3 length equals 16 residues. The J segment lost 7 bases and the V segment lost 0 bases, leaving 8 bases of the junction unmatched. Sequencing was performed with immunoSEQ multiplex PCR; in TCRdb, only in-frame clones are kept and a portion is missing. The sample carries over a million clones, more than 75% recorded once. This receptor was identified in a man between 18 and 29 years old in good health. Some clones in this sample may be carry-over from other donors' samples. The V call is TRBV15, the J call TRBJ1-2, with 10 bases matching TRBD1. Sequencing was performed on memory CD4+ T cells from PBMCs. Subset here: CD45RA-negative fraction. The CDR3 here is CATSRDPLGQGFGYTF. The CDR3 DNA is TGTGCCACCAGCAGAGATCCACTGGGACAGGGGTTTGGCTACACCTTC. The whole variable domain, filled in from reference TRBV15 and TRBJ1-2, reads DAMVIQNPRYQVTQFGKPVTLSCSQTLNHNVMYWYQQKSSQAPKLLFHYYDKDFNNEADTPDNFQSRRPNTSFCFLDIRSPGLGDTAMYLCATSRDPLGQGFGYTFGSGTRLTVV.